This T cell receptor (beta chain) was identified in a study of Graves' ophthalmopathy and Graves' hyperthyroidism. Study details: Peripheral blood was gathered at the point of initial diagnosis, before any treatment started.

Beta-chain TCR CDR3 regions were amplified from RNA transcripts. First-round RT-PCR used HTBI primers; second-round multiplex PCR followed. Via MiXCR, TCRdb re-called the multiplex PCR reads, giving one row per CDR3 protein. The sample lists about 660,000 distinct CDR3 sequences, about 41% occurring once. Study-wide points: Using a 13-signature model, the authors split ophthalmopathy from stable hyperthyroidism, with roughly 91% sensitivity and approximately 80% specificity. Detected in blood as well were most expanded thyroid clonotypes with frequency above 0.001.

This clonotype appeared once. Its antigen is unidentified. The junction departs from the called germline gene at one end, perhaps through a read error. Other autoimmune diseases, uncontrolled infections, pregnancy or lactation ruled patients out of participation. Germline assignment: CDR1 SSHAT and CDR2 FNYEAQ (reference sequence). This CDR3 is 15 amino acids long. The specimen sequenced was peripheral blood. V gene TRBV7-7 combines with J gene TRBJ1-1; tentatively, D is TRBD1 (6 bases). The sequence came from an adult man with Graves' ophthalmopathy. The CDR3 here is CASSSGHGEETEAFF. Written as DNA, the CDR3 is TGTGCTAGCAGCTCGGGACACGGTGAAGAGACTGAAGCTTTCTTT.